Shown below are 5 T cell receptor beta chains from a single sample sequenced in a study of CD8 T cells in Susac syndrome. Reverse transcription of roughly 0.5 to 1 ug RNA was carried out with random hexamers. MiXCR was run by TCRdb on the immunoSEQ multiplex PCR reads, yielding one entry per CDR3 protein. The sample yields fewer than 150,000 distinct CDR3 sequences, roughly 94% seen once. Sequencing input: CD8+ T cells from PBMCs. These TCRs come from a human donor with Susac syndrome.

The gene calls are TRBV12-3 or TRBV12-4 and TRBJ2-6, with no clear D. This CDR3 is 11 amino acids long. Trimming took off 5 bases at V and 8 bases at J, with 4 bases between the two ends. The CDR3 protein is CASSPTNVLTF. The CDR3 region has the DNA TGTGCCAGCAGTCCAACCAACGTCCTGACTTTC.

This chain joins TRBV13 and TRBJ2-7; TRBD1 agrees at 7 bases. Germline assignment: CDR1 PRHDT and CDR2 FYEKMQ (reference sequence). This CDR3 has 15 residues. J was trimmed by 2 bases and V by 5 bases; bases with no gene match: 9. CDR3 bases: TGTGCCAGCAGCACCAGACAGGGAATGGCCTACGAGCAGTACTTC. Protein product: CASSTRQGMAYEQYF.

The chain couples TRBV13 to TRBJ2-1, with TRBD1 identical over 7 bases. Germline V gene sequence: CDR1 PRHDT, CDR2 FYEKMQ (reference sequence). The CDR3 has 17 residues. Trimming cost V 3 bases and J 6 bases; bases outside gene matches: 14. The DNA of the CDR3 is TGTGCCAGCAGCTTGAGTCCCCCCGGGACAGCCTTCAATGAGCAGTTCTTC. It yields the protein CASSLSPPGTAFNEQFF.

The CDR3 region is CATRDRVGTDTQYF. CDR3 DNA: TGTGCCACCAGGGACAGGGTGGGGACAGATACGCAGTATTTT. V gene TRBV19 combines with J gene TRBJ2-3; 9 bases align to TRBD1. Germline V gene sequence: CDR1 LNHDA, CDR2 SQIVND (reference sequence). Trimming at V came to 10 bases and at J to 3 bases, leaving 8 bases not matched to a gene. This CDR3 is built from 14 residues.

The rearrangement links TRBV15 to TRBJ1-5; D not resolved. Germline V gene lookup returns CDR1 LNHNV and CDR2 YYDKDF (reference sequence). This CDR3 has 12 amino acids. V lost 5 bases and J lost 4, with 6 bases in between. Here the CDR3 reads CATSVLNQPQHF. Here the CDR3 DNA reads TGTGCCACCAGCGTCTTAAATCAGCCCCAGCATTTT.